The rows below give T cell receptor beta chains drawn from one sample of a study of CD8 T cells in Susac syndrome. In TCRdb, the immunoSEQ multiplex PCR reads were re-called with MiXCR into one record per CDR3 protein. The repertoire holds 160,000 or so distinct CDR3 sequences, with around 95% as singletons. Sequencing was done on a sample of CD4+ T cells from PBMCs. All receptors derive from a human donor in good health. Each CDR3 is given with its conserved first and last residue. The order of the fields is V gene, D gene, clone size, J gene, CDR3 protein, CDR3 DNA. A D gene is named only where the DNA matches it firmly. A clone size is listed for some rows: how often the clone was seen (once, few, many), or a class if it is expanded.

V gene: TRBV5-4
D gene: .
clone size: .
J gene: TRBJ1-1
CDR3 protein: CASSLGLRTEAFF
CDR3 DNA: TGTGCCAGCAGCTTGGGACTTAGGACAGAAGCTTTCTTT

V gene: TRBV4-1
D gene: .
clone size: .
J gene: TRBJ1-5
CDR3 protein: CASSQSLYLSNQPQHF
CDR3 DNA: TGCGCCAGCAGCCAAAGCCTTTACCTTAGCAATCAGCCCCAGCATTTT

V gene: TRBV15
D gene: .
clone size: .
J gene: TRBJ1-1
CDR3 protein: CATSRETSTEAFF
CDR3 DNA: TGTGCCACCAGCAGAGAAACGAGCACTGAAGCTTTCTTT

V gene: TRBV3-1
D gene: .
clone size: .
J gene: TRBJ2-4
CDR3 protein: CASSQDLVNLAKNIQYF
CDR3 DNA: TGTGCCAGCAGCCAAGATCTGGTAAACCTAGCCAAAAACATTCAGTACTTC

V gene: TRBV7-9
D gene: .
clone size: .
J gene: TRBJ2-3
CDR3 protein: CASSLTGTLADTQYF
CDR3 DNA: TGTGCCAGCAGCTTAACGGGGACGCTCGCAGATACGCAGTATTTT

V gene: TRBV12-3/TRBV12-4
D gene: TRBD1
clone size: .
J gene: TRBJ2-1
CDR3 protein: CASSLADRVGQFF
CDR3 DNA: TGTGCCAGCAGTTTAGCAGACAGGGTGGGGCAGTTCTTC

V gene: TRBV6-5
D gene: .
clone size: .
J gene: TRBJ1-2
CDR3 protein: CASTLAGQVGYTF
CDR3 DNA: TGTGCCAGCACATTGGCGGGCCAGGTCGGCTACACCTTC

V gene: TRBV25-1
D gene: .
clone size: few
J gene: TRBJ2-7
CDR3 protein: CASSVNYEQYF
CDR3 DNA: TGTGCCAGCAGTGTCAACTACGAGCAGTACTTC

V gene: TRBV6-6
D gene: .
clone size: .
J gene: TRBJ1-1
CDR3 protein: CASSYLHTEAFF
CDR3 DNA: TGTGCCAGCAGTTACTTGCACACTGAAGCTTTCTTT

V gene: TRBV6-6
D gene: .
clone size: .
J gene: TRBJ2-2
CDR3 protein: CASSYSNTGELFF
CDR3 DNA: TGTGCCAGCAGTTACTCGAACACCGGGGAGCTGTTTTTT

V gene: TRBV12-3/TRBV12-4
D gene: .
clone size: .
J gene: TRBJ1-2
CDR3 protein: CASSSSANYGYTF
CDR3 DNA: TGTGCCAGCAGTTCATCGGCCAACTATGGCTACACCTTC

V gene: TRBV3-1
D gene: .
clone size: .
J gene: TRBJ2-5
CDR3 protein: CASSQGGLRGTQYF
CDR3 DNA: TGTGCCAGCAGCCAAGGAGGTCTTAGAGGGACCCAGTACTTC

V gene: TRBV20-1
D gene: .
clone size: .
J gene: TRBJ1-2
CDR3 protein: CSAGSGVTGGYTF
CDR3 DNA: TGCAGTGCTGGATCAGGGGTGACAGGAGGCTACACCTTC

V gene: TRBV29-1
D gene: .
clone size: .
J gene: TRBJ1-1
CDR3 protein: CSVDNQGGGAEAFF
CDR3 DNA: TGCAGCGTTGACAATCAGGGCGGGGGCGCTGAAGCTTTCTTT

V gene: TRBV6-2/TRBV6-3
D gene: TRBD2
clone size: .
J gene: TRBJ2-1
CDR3 protein: CASSPGTSFSEQFF
CDR3 DNA: TGTGCCAGCAGCCCCGGGACTAGCTTTAGTGAGCAGTTCTTC

V gene: TRBV7-8
D gene: .
clone size: .
J gene: TRBJ2-2
CDR3 protein: CASSKRITGELFF
CDR3 DNA: TGTGCCAGCAGCAAGAGGATCACCGGGGAGCTGTTTTTT

V gene: TRBV30
D gene: .
clone size: .
J gene: TRBJ2-3
CDR3 protein: CAWSLGSTDTQYF
CDR3 DNA: TGTGCCTGGAGTTTAGGGTCCACAGATACGCAGTATTTT

V gene: TRBV3-1
D gene: .
clone size: .
J gene: TRBJ2-3
CDR3 protein: CASSGPQARTDTQYF
CDR3 DNA: TGTGCCAGCAGCGGGCCCCAAGCCCGCACAGATACGCAGTATTTT

V gene: TRBV5-4
D gene: .
clone size: .
J gene: TRBJ1-3
CDR3 protein: CASSRWGGGNTIYF
CDR3 DNA: TGTGCCAGCAGCAGATGGGGCGGGGGAAACACCATATATTTT

V gene: TRBV5-4
D gene: .
clone size: .
J gene: TRBJ1-4
CDR3 protein: CASSPAAGEEKLFF
CDR3 DNA: TGTGCCAGCAGCCCCGCGGCAGGGGAAGAAAAACTGTTTTTT

V gene: TRBV3-1
D gene: .
clone size: .
J gene: TRBJ1-4
CDR3 protein: CASSRLTGDEKLFF
CDR3 DNA: TGTGCCAGCAGCCGACTAACGGGGGATGAAAAACTGTTTTTT

V gene: TRBV5-1
D gene: TRBD2
clone size: .
J gene: TRBJ2-7
CDR3 protein: CASSPGLAGDQQYF
CDR3 DNA: TGCGCCAGCAGTCCAGGACTAGCGGGGGATCAGCAGTACTTC

V gene: TRBV20-1
D gene: .
clone size: .
J gene: TRBJ1-1
CDR3 protein: CSARTGGMNTEAFF
CDR3 DNA: TGCAGTGCTAGGACGGGAGGGATGAACACTGAAGCTTTCTTT

V gene: TRBV12-3/TRBV12-4
D gene: .
clone size: few
J gene: TRBJ1-5
CDR3 protein: CASSLGQNQPQHF
CDR3 DNA: TGTGCCAGCAGTTTAGGGCAGAATCAGCCCCAGCATTTT

V gene: TRBV5-1
D gene: .
clone size: .
J gene: TRBJ1-1
CDR3 protein: CASSSQGGETEAFF
CDR3 DNA: TGCGCCAGCAGCTCACAGGGTGGGGAGACTGAAGCTTTCTTT

V gene: TRBV10-3
D gene: .
clone size: .
J gene: TRBJ1-2
CDR3 protein: CAIEDRNYGYTF
CDR3 DNA: TGTGCCATCGAAGACAGGAACTATGGCTACACCTTC

V gene: TRBV7-9
D gene: .
clone size: .
J gene: TRBJ2-5
CDR3 protein: CASSLAGSQYF
CDR3 DNA: TGTGCCAGCAGCTTAGCGGGGTCTCAGTACTTC

V gene: TRBV30
D gene: .
clone size: .
J gene: TRBJ1-2
CDR3 protein: CAWTDGSGNYGYTF
CDR3 DNA: TGTGCCTGGACGGACGGGTCGGGTAACTATGGCTACACCTTC

V gene: TRBV30
D gene: .
clone size: .
J gene: TRBJ1-3
CDR3 protein: CAWSGRYSGNTIYF
CDR3 DNA: TGTGCCTGGAGTGGGCGGTACTCTGGAAACACCATATATTTT

V gene: TRBV20-1
D gene: TRBD1
clone size: .
J gene: TRBJ1-5
CDR3 protein: CSASDRRGLNQPQHF
CDR3 DNA: TGCAGTGCTAGTGATCGGAGGGGGCTTAATCAGCCCCAGCATTTT

V gene: TRBV7-9
D gene: .
clone size: .
J gene: TRBJ1-2
CDR3 protein: CASSSEQPAGGYTF
CDR3 DNA: TGTGCCAGCAGCTCCGAACAGCCGGCGGGTGGCTACACCTTC

V gene: TRBV20-1
D gene: TRBD1
clone size: .
J gene: TRBJ1-6
CDR3 protein: CSARQGGSPLHF
CDR3 DNA: TGCAGTGCTCGACAGGGAGGCTCACCCCTCCACTTT

V gene: TRBV3-1
D gene: .
clone size: once
J gene: TRBJ2-1
CDR3 protein: CASSQDVTREQFF
CDR3 DNA: TGTGCCAGCAGCCAAGACGTGACCCGAGAGCAGTTCTTC

V gene: TRBV7-9
D gene: TRBD1
clone size: few
J gene: TRBJ1-1
CDR3 protein: CASSPGQGMAEAFF
CDR3 DNA: TGTGCCAGCAGCCCGGGACAGGGTATGGCTGAAGCTTTCTTT

V gene: TRBV2
D gene: TRBD1
clone size: .
J gene: TRBJ1-5
CDR3 protein: CASSLDRAGNQPQHF
CDR3 DNA: TGTGCCAGCAGTTTGGACAGGGCAGGTAATCAGCCCCAGCATTTT

V gene: TRBV9
D gene: .
clone size: .
J gene: TRBJ1-1
CDR3 protein: CASSVVVGLGAEAFF
CDR3 DNA: TGTGCCAGCAGCGTAGTTGTAGGGCTTGGGGCTGAAGCTTTCTTT

V gene: TRBV9
D gene: .
clone size: .
J gene: TRBJ2-1
CDR3 protein: CASSAHRDDEQFF
CDR3 DNA: TGTGCCAGCAGCGCCCACAGGGATGATGAGCAGTTCTTC

V gene: TRBV7-2
D gene: .
clone size: .
J gene: TRBJ1-1
CDR3 protein: CASSWGAGTNTEAFF
CDR3 DNA: TGTGCCAGCAGCTGGGGGGCGGGAACGAACACTGAAGCTTTCTTT

V gene: TRBV4-1
D gene: .
clone size: .
J gene: TRBJ2-7
CDR3 protein: CASSQDKVRGYEQYF
CDR3 DNA: TGCGCCAGCAGCCAAGATAAGGTTCGTGGCTACGAGCAGTACTTC